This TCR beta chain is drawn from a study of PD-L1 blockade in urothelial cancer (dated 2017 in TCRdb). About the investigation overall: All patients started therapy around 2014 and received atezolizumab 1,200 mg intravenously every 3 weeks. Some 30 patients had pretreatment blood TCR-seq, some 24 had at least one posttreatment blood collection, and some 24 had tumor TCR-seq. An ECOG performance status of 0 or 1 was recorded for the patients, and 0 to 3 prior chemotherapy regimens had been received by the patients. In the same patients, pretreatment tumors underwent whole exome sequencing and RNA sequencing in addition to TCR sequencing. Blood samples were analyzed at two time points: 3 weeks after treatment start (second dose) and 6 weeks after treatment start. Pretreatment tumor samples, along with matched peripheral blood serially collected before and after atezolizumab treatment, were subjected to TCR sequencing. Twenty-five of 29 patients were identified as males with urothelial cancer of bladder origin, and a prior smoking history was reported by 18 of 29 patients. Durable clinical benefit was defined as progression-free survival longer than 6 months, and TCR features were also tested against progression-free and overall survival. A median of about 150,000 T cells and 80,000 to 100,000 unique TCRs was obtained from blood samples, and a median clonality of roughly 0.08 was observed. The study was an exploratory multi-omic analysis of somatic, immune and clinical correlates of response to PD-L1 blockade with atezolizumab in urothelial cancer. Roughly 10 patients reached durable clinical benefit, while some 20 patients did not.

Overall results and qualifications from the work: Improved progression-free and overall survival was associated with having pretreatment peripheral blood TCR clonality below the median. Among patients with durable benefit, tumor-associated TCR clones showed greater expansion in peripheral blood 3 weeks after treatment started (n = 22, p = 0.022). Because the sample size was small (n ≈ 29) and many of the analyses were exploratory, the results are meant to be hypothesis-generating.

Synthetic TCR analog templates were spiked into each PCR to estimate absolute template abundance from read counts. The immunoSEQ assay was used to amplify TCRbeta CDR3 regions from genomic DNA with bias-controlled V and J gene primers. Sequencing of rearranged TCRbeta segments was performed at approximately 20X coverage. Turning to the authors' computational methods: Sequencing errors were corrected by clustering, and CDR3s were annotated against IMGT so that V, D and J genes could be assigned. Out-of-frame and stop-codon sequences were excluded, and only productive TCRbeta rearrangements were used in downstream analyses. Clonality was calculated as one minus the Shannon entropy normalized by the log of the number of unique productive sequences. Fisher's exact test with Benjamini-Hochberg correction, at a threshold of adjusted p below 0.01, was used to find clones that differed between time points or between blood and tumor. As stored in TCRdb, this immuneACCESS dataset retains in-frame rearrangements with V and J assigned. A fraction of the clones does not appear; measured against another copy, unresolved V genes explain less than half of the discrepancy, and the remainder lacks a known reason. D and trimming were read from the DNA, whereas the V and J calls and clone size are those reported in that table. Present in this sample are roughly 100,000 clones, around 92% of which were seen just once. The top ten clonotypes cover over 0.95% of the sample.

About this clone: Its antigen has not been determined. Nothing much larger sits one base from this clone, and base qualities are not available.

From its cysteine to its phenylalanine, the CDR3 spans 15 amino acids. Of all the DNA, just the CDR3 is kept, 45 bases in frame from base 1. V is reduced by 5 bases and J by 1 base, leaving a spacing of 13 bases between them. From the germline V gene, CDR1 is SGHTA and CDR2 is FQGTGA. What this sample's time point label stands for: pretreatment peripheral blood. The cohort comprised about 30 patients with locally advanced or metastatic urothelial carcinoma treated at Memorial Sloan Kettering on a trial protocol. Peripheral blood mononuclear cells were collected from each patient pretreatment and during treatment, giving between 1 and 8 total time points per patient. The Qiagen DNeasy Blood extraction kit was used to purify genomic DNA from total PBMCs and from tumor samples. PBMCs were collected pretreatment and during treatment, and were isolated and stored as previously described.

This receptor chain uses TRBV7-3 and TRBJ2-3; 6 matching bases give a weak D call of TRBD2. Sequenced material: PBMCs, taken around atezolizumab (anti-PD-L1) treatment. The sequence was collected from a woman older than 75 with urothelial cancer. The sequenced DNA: TGTGCCAGCAGCCCTGGAGGGGCGGGCACAGATACGCAGTATTTT. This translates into CASSPGGAGTDTQYF.